This T cell receptor (beta chain) was sequenced during a study of vaccination and CD4 T cells after COVID-19. In the study overall: In culture, cells were exposed to overlapping spike peptides from SARS-CoV-2, HCoV-NL63, HCoV-OC43 and HCoV-229E. General observations from the study: A nonsignificant rise from roughly 22 to 38 was seen in the median number of SARS-CoV-2-reactive clonotypes.

Stated treatment: roughly ten-day PBMC culture with coronavirus spike peptide pools or control peptides (ViraFEST assay). With regard to this clonotype: The antigen remains unidentified.

V lost 3 bases and J lost 5, with 16 bases in between. The CDR3 runs to 15 residues. Looked up from germline, CDR1 is LGHNA and CDR2 is YSLEER. Cultured CD4+ T cells had their DNA profiled by the Oncomine TCR Beta short-read assay. Cultured CD4+ T cells were the source of extracted genomic DNA. One entry per CDR3 protein results from TCRdb running MiXCR on the PCR reads. This table has about 11,000 distinct CDR3 sequences, almost 65% appearing once. Sequencing input: CD4+ T cells from blood, cultured in vitro. The clonotype was recovered from a human donor who had recovered from COVID-19. The V call is TRBV4-3, the J call TRBJ2-5; a possible D gene is TRBD2 (6 bases). The CDR3 region is CASSQAGTGGETQYF. For the CDR3, the DNA is TGCGCCAGCAGCCAGGCCGGGACCGGAGGGGAGACCCAGTACTTC.